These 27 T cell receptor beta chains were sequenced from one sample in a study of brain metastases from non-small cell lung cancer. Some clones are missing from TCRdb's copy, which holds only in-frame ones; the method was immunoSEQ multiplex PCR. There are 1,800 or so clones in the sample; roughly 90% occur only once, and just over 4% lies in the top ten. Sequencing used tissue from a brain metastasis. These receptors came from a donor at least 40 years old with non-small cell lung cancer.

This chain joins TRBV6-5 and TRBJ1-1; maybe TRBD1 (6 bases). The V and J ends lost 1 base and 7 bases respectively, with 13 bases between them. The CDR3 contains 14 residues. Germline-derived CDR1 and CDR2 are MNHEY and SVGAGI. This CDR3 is CASSYWGAQGEAFF. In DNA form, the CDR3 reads TGTGCCAGCAGTTACTGGGGGGCACAGGGTGAAGCTTTCTTT.

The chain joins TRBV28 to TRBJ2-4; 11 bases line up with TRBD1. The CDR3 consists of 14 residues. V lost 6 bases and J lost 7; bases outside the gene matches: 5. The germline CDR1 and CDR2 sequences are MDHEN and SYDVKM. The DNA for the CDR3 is TGTGCCAGCAGCCCCGGGACAGGGGGGAACATTCAGTACTTC. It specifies CASSPGTGGNIQYF.

This CDR3 reads CSVAVLGLAYGYTF. DNA for the CDR3: TGCAGCGTTGCGGTGCTGGGACTGGCCTATGGCTACACCTTC. The chain links TRBV29-1 to TRBJ1-2, with a possible D match to TRBD1 (5 bases). V lost 4 bases and J 4 bases, leaving 16 bases between the germline ends. This CDR3 has 14 amino acids. Germline CDR1 and CDR2: SQVTM and ANQGSEA.

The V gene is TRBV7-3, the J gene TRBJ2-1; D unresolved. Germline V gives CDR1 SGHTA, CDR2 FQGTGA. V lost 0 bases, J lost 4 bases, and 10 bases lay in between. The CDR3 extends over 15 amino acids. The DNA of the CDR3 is TGTGCCAGCAGCTTAACGCTGGCAGTTTACAATGAGCAGTTCTTC. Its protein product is CASSLTLAVYNEQFF.

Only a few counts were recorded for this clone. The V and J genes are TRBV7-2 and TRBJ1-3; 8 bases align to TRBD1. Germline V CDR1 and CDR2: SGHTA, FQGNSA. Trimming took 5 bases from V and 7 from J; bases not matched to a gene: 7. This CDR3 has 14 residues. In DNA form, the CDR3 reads TGTGCCAGCAGCCCCAGACAGGGGCCGAACACCATATATTTT. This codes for CASSPRQGPNTIYF.

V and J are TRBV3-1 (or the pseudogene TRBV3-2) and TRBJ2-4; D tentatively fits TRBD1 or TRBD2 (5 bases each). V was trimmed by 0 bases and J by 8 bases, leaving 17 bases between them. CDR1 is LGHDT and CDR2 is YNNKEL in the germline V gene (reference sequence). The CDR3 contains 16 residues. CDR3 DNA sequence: TGTGCCAGCAGCCAAGACCCAGGGACGATCGGGGACATTCAGTACTTC. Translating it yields CASSQDPGTIGDIQYF.

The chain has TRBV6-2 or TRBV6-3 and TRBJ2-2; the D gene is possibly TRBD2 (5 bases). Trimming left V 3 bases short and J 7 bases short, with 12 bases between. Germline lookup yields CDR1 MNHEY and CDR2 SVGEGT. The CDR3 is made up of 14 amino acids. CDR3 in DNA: TGTGCCAGCAGTTATCTTACTAGTATCGGGGAGCTGTTTTTT. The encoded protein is CASSYLTSIGELFF.

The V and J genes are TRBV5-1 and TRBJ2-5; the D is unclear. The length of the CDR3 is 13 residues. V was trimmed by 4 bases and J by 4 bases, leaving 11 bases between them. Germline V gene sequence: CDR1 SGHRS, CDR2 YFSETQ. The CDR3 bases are TGCGCCAGCAGCCCCGAACTGGGAGAGACCCAGTACTTC. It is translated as CASSPELGETQYF.

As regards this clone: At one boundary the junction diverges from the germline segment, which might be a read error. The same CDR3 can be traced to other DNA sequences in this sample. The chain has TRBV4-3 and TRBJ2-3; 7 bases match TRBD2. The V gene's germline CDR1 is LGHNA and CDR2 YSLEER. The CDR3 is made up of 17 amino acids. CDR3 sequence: CASSQYSGGGGTDTQYF. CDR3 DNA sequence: TGCGCTAGCAGCCAATATTCCGGGGGAGGGGGCACAGATACGCAGTATTTT.

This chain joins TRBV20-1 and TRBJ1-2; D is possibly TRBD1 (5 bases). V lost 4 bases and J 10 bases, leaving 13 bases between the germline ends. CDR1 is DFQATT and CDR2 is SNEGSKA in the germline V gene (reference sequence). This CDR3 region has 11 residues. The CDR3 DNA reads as TGCAGTGCTACCCAGGGAAGTGACTACACCTTC. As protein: CSATQGSDYTF.

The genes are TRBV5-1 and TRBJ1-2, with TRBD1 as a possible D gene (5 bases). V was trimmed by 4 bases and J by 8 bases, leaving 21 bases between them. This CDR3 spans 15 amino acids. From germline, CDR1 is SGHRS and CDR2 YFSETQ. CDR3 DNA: TGCGCCAGCAGCCCGACCTTTCGACAGAGGGACGGCTACACCTTC. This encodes CASSPTFRQRDGYTF.

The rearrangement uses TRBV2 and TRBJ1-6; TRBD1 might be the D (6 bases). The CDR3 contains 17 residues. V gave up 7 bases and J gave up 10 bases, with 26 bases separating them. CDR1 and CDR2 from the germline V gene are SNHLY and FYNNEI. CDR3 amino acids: CASTSQIYRERRSPLHF. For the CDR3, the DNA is TGTGCCAGCACCAGCCAGATATACAGGGAGCGGAGATCACCCCTCCACTTT. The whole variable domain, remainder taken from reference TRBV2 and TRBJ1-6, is EPEVTQTPSHQVTQMGQEVILRCVPISNHLYFYWYRQILGQKVEFLVSFYNNEISEKSEIFDDQFSVERPDGSNFTLKIRSTKLEDSAMYFCASTSQIYRERRSPLHFGNGTRLTVT.

The chain's CDR3 is CASSGQAGGTWFTEAFF. The CDR3 DNA reads TGTGCCAGCAGCGGACAGGCAGGGGGCACTTGGTTCACTGAAGCTTTCTTT. The chain couples TRBV13 to TRBJ1-1; 8 bases agree with TRBD1. Trimming cost V 5 bases and J 4 bases; bases outside gene matches: 15. Germline CDR1 and CDR2: PRHDT and FYEKMQ (reference sequence). This CDR3 spans 17 amino acids.

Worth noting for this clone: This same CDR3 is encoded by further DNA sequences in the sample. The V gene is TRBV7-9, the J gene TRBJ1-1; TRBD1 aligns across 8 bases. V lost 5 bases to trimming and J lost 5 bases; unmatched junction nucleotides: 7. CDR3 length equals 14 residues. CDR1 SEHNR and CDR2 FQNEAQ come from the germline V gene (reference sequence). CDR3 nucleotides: TGTGCCAGCAGCCTGCGACAGGGGACTACTGAAGCTTTCTTT. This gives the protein CASSLRQGTTEAFF.

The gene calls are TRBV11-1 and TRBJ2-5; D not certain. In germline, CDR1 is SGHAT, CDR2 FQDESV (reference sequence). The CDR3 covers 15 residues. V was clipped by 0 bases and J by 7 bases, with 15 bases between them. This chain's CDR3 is CASSLASSFDGTQYF. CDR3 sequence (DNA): TGTGCCAGCAGCTTAGCCAGCAGTTTTGACGGGACCCAGTACTTC.

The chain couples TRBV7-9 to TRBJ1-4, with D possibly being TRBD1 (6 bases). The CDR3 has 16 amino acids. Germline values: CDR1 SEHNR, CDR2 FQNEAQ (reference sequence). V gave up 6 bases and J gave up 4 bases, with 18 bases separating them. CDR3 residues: CASRHTTGPDNEKLFF. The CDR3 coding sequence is TGTGCCAGCAGGCATACTACAGGGCCCGATAATGAAAAACTGTTTTTT.

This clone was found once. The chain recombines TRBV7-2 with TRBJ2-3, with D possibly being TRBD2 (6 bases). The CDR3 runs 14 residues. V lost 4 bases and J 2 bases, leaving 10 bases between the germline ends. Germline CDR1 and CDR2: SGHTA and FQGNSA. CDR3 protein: CASSSAGVTDTQYF. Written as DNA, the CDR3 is TGTGCCAGCAGCTCAGCGGGCGTCACAGATACGCAGTATTTT.

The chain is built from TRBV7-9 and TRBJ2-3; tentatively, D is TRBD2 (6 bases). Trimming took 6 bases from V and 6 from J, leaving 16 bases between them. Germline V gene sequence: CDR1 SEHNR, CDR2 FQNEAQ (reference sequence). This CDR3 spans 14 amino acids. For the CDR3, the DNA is TGTGCCAGCAGTCCGGGACTTTCCTTTGATACGCAGTATTTT. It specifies CASSPGLSFDTQYF. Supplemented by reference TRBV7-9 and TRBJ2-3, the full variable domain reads DTGVSQNPRHKITKRGQNVTFRCDPISEHNRLYWYRQTLGQGPEFLTYFQNEAQLEKSRLLSDRFSAERPKGSFSTLEIQRTEQGDSAMYLCASSPGLSFDTQYFGPGTRLTVL.

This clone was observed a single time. The CDR3, as DNA: TGTGCCAGCAGTTACCCTGGACTTCGTTCGGGGACCCAGTACTTC. Protein sequence: CASSYPGLRSGTQYF. V is TRBV6-6 and J is TRBJ2-5, with TRBD2 as a possible D gene (5 bases). Germline loops: CDR1 MNHNY, CDR2 SVGAGI (reference sequence). V was pared by 2 bases and J by 7 bases, with 17 bases between. There are 15 residues in the CDR3.

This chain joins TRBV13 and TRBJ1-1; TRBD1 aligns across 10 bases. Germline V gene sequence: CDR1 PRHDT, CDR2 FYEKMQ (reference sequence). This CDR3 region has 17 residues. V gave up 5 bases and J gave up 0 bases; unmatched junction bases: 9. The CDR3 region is CASSDVRDRGLNTEAFF. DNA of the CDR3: TGTGCCAGCAGCGACGTCCGGGACAGGGGATTGAACACTGAAGCTTTCTTT.

The CDR3 spells CASSPSSTGGLEGGETQYF. The CDR3 DNA is TGTGCCAGCAGCCCCAGTTCGACAGGGGGCTTGGAAGGTGGAGAGACCCAGTACTTC. The chain joins TRBV11-3 to TRBJ2-5; TRBD1 aligns across 10 bases. CDR1 is SGHNT, CDR2 YENEEA, per germline. CDR3 size: 19 residues. J gave up 4 bases and V 5 bases, and 19 bases lay outside the gene matches.

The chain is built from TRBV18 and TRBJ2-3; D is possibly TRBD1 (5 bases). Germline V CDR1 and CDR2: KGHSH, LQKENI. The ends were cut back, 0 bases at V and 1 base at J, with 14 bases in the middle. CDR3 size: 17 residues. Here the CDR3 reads CASSPPNRRGGTDTQYF. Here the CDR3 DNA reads TGTGCCAGCTCACCACCAAACAGGCGTGGGGGCACAGATACGCAGTATTTT.

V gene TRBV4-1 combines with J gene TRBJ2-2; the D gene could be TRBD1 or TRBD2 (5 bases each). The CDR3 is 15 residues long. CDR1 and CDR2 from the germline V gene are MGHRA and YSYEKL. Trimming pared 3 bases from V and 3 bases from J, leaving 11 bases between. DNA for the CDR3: TGCGCCAGCAGCCATAGAGGGGATCACACCGGGGAGCTGTTTTTT. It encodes CASSHRGDHTGELFF.

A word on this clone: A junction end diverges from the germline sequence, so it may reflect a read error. Here the CDR3 reads CASSQGSNSPLHF. CDR3 in DNA: TGTGCCAGCAGTCAGGGATCAAATTCACCTCTCCACTTT. This chain links TRBV2 with TRBJ1-6, with D perhaps matching TRBD1 (5 bases). The CDR3 runs to 13 residues. Germline V lookup: CDR1 SNHLY, CDR2 FYNNEI.

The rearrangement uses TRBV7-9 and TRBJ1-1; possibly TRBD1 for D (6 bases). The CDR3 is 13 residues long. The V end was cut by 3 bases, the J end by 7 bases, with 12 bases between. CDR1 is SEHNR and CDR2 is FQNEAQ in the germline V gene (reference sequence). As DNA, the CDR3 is TGTGCCAGCAGCTTGGAAGGGGGGCTTGAAGCTTTCTTT. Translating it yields CASSLEGGLEAFF.

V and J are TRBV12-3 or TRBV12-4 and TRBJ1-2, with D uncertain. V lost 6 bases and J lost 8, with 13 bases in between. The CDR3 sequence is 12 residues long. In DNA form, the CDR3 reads TGTGCCAGCAGCCACGAACAGAGGGGCTACACCTTC. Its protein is CASSHEQRGYTF.

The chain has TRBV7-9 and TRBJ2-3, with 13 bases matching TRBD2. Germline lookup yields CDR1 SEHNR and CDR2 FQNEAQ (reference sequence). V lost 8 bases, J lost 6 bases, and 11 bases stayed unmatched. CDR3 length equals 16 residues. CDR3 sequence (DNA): TGTGCCAGCTCACGACTAGCGGGGGGACCCGGGGATACGCAGTATTTT. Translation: CASSRLAGGPGDTQYF.